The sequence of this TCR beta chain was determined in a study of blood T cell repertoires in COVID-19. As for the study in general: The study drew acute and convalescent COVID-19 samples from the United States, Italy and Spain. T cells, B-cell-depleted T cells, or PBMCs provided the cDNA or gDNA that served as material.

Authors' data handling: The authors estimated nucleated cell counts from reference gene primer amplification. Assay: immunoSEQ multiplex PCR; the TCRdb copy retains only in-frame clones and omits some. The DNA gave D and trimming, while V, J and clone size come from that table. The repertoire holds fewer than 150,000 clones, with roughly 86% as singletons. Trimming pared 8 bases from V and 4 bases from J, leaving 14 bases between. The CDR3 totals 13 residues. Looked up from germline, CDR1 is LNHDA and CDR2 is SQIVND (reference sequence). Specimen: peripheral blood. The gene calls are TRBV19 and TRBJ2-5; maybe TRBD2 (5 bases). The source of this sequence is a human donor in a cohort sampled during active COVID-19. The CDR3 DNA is TGTGCCAGTCGAGTGGACTCTGGAGAGACCCAGTACTTC. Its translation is CASRVDSGETQYF.